This TCR beta chain was sequenced for a study of yellow fever vaccine responses in identical twins. General study results and limits: Reportedly, the T cell response mounted by twins to vaccine seemed partly convergent, partly personalized.

There are a few counts of this clonotype. Its antigen is unknown. Deletions cut 4 bases from V and 2 bases from J, with 14 bases between. Germline V gives CDR1 LGHDT, CDR2 YNNKEL (reference sequence). The CDR3 loop spans 15 amino acids. One entry per CDR3 protein, called by TCRdb with MiXCR from the RT-PCR reads. This table holds around 20,000 distinct CDR3 sequences, around 70% found once. The chain joins TRBV3-1 to TRBJ1-1, with no clear D. The TCR was taken from a woman aged 18-29 years who received the yellow fever vaccine. Sequences were derived from T cells from blood (PBMCs), unsorted or a sorted subset (not recorded which), sampled before or after yellow fever vaccination (not recorded which). In DNA, the CDR3 is TGTGCCAGCAGCCCCTTCCGTTTTTTAAACACTGAAGCTTTCTTT. Translating it yields CASSPFRFLNTEAFF. Combining the CDR3 with reference TRBV3-1 and TRBJ1-1 gives the whole variable domain DTAVSQTPKYLVTQMGNDKSIKCEQNLGHDTMYWYKQDSKKFLKIMFSYNNKELIINETVPNRFSPKSPDKAHLNLHINSLELGDSAVYFCASSPFRFLNTEAFFGQGTRLTVV.